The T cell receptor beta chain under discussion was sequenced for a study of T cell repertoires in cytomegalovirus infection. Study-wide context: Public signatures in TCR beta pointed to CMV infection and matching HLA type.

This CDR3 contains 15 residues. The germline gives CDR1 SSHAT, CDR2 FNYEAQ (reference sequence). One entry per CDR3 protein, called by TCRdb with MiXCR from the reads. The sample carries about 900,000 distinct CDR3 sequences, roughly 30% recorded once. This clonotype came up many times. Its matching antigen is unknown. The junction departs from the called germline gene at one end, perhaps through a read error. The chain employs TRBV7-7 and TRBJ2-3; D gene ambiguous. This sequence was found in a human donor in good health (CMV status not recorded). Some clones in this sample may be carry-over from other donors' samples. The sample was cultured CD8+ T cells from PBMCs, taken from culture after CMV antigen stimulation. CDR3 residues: CASSPGLFYTDTQYF. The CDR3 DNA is TGTGCTAGCAGCCCCGGGCTCTTTTACACAGATACGCAGTATTTT.